This T cell receptor beta chain was sequenced for a study of post-analysis software for immune sequencing data. For the study at large: Several disease courses (relapsing-remitting, secondary progressive and progressive-relapsing) of multiple sclerosis were included. General study results and limits: Among 4 or 5 TRBV segments more frequent in patients than controls were TRBV5-6, TRBV5-1 and TRBV20-1. Relative to controls, patients with multiple sclerosis showed significantly lower normalized Chao1 diversity. Strong co-clustering by F measure linked samples that shared a preparation batch.

The CDR3 has 17 residues. The V gene end was trimmed by 4 bases and the J gene end by 0 bases; junction bases not matched to a gene: 11. CDR1 and CDR2 from the germline V gene are SEHNR and FQNEAQ (reference sequence). Turning to this clonotype: Its specificity is unknown.

cDNA libraries of TCR beta carried unique molecular identifiers. Out of roughly 0.85 to 11 million T cells, 450,000 to 600,000 cDNA molecules were generated. MiXCR, run by TCRdb on the PCR reads, gives a single entry per CDR3 protein. The sample yields approximately 660,000 distinct CDR3 sequences, around 64% seen once. The genes are TRBV7-9 and TRBJ1-2, with 7 bases identical to TRBD1. The sequencing input was blood. The TCR was taken from a girl aged 2 to 9 with multiple sclerosis. Here the CDR3 reads CASSSSYRTGPNYGYTF. CDR3 sequence (DNA): TGTGCCAGCAGCTCCTCCTATAGGACAGGTCCTAACTATGGCTACACCTTC.